This T cell receptor beta chain was sequenced for a study of blood T cells in healthy people across ages. Using a J-beta primer mix together with a sample-barcoded 5' primer, a second PCR was run for roughly 6 to 11 cycles. From the 5' RACE reads, TCRdb called clonotypes with MiXCR, one entry per CDR3 protein. The data show hundreds of thousands of distinct CDR3 sequences, approximately 31% seen once. Germline CDR1 and CDR2: SGHRS and YFSETQ. CDR3 length: 13 amino acids. V gave up 0 bases and J gave up 13 bases, with 14 bases separating them. The chain joins TRBV5-1 to TRBJ2-1, with D uncertain. The sequence came from a woman of 80 years or more in good health. Sequencing used blood. The DNA of the CDR3 is TGCGCCAGCAGCTTGGCCCGCGAGGAGACCCAGTTCTTC. Protein product: CASSLAREETQFF.